Here is one T cell receptor (beta chain) with its context. Other nucleotide sequences in the sample specify the same CDR3. TCRdb keeps only in-frame clones here, not all; method: immunoSEQ multiplex PCR. The sample holds 200,000 or so clones, approximately 89% seen once. This entry comes from a study of blood T cell repertoires in COVID-19. Material for sequencing was PBMCs or T cells enriched from blood (not recorded which). The sequence was collected from a middle-aged woman with acute COVID-19.

CDR3 amino acids: CASSPQTGGGTEAFF. CDR3 bases: TGTGCCAGCTCACCACAGACAGGGGGCGGCACTGAAGCTTTCTTT. V and J are TRBV18 and TRBJ1-1; 10 positions match TRBD1. Germline loops: CDR1 KGHSH, CDR2 LQKENI. V lost 1 base and J lost 4; bases outside the gene matches: 3. CDR3 size: 15 residues.